Presented here are 16 T cell receptor beta chains from one specimen sequenced in a study of PD-1 blockade in classical Hodgkin lymphoma. Time point meaning: cycle 4 day 1 (C4D1), after 6 weeks of nivolumab. Every patient had relapsed following autologous stem cell transplantation, and cohorts differed in brentuximab vedotin exposure. Only in-frame clones appear in the TCRdb table, and some are missing; sequencing was by immunoSEQ multiplex PCR. The sample has about 32,000 clones, over 75% seen once. Material: peripheral blood mononuclear cells (PBMCs), obtained before the fourth cycle of nivolumab. The receptors shown here come from a human donor with classical Hodgkin lymphoma.

This chain uses TRBV5-4 with TRBJ2-2; D possibly corresponds to TRBD2 (6 bases). The CDR3 extends over 15 amino acids. The V end lost 0 bases, the J end lost 5 bases, and 11 bases lay between the germline ends. CDR1 and CDR2 from the germline V gene are SGHNT and YYREEE (reference sequence). For the CDR3, the DNA is TGTGCCAGCAGCTTGGTGATAGGGAGGACCGGGGAGCTGTTTTTT. It is translated as CASSLVIGRTGELFF.

The chain joins TRBV5-1 to TRBJ1-1; 7 bases line up with TRBD1. This CDR3 is built from 16 residues. V was clipped by 4 bases and J by 0 bases; unmatched bases: 9. From germline, CDR1 is SGHRS and CDR2 YFSETQ. The CDR3 coding sequence is TGCGCCAGCAGCATTAGACAGGGCCCGATGAACACTGAAGCTTTCTTT. Its translation: CASSIRQGPMNTEAFF.

Relative to its sample, this clone is medium-sized. CDR3 bases: TGTGCCAGCAGCTCGGACAGGGTGGTTACAGATACGCAGTATTTT. Encoded protein: CASSSDRVVTDTQYF. This chain connects TRBV11-2 to TRBJ2-3; 8 bases fit TRBD1. There are 15 residues in the CDR3. V dropped 4 bases and J dropped 3; count of bases not matched to a gene: 6. CDR1 and CDR2 (germline): SGHAT, FQNNGV.

The chain uses TRBV6-6 and TRBJ1-1, with D uncertain. Germline CDR1 reads MNHNY; CDR2 reads SVGAGI (reference sequence). V gave up 2 bases and J gave up 1 base, with 5 bases separating them. This CDR3 region has 13 residues. Here the CDR3 reads CASSYAWNTEAFF. In DNA, the CDR3 is TGTGCCAGCAGTTACGCCTGGAACACTGAAGCTTTCTTT.

The V call is TRBV7-6, the J call TRBJ2-7; 7 nucleotides align to TRBD1. V shed 4 bases and J 7 bases; nucleotides not matched to a gene: 10. Germline V gene lookup returns CDR1 SGHVS and CDR2 FNYEAQ. The CDR3 sequence is 14 residues long. In DNA form, the CDR3 reads TGTGCCAGCAGCTACCGACAGGGTGTAGGGGAGCAGTACTTC. Translating gives CASSYRQGVGEQYF.

This rearrangement joins TRBV4-3 to TRBJ1-2; D may be TRBD1 (6 bases). The CDR3 sequence is 14 residues long. Between the trimmed V and J ends, which lost 0 bases and 8 bases, there was a span of 13 bases. From germline, CDR1 is LGHNA and CDR2 YSLEER. CDR3 amino acids: CASSQDWQGTGYTF. The CDR3 coding sequence is TGCGCCAGCAGCCAAGATTGGCAGGGGACAGGCTACACCTTC.

The chain recombines TRBV5-4 with TRBJ1-4; D unclear. Trimming removed 0 bases from V and 8 bases from J, with 8 bases in between. The CDR3 is 13 amino acids. The germline CDR1 and CDR2 sequences are SGHNT and YYREEE (reference sequence). For the CDR3, the DNA is TGTGCCAGCAGCTTGGTTAGGGAGGAAAAACTGTTTTTT. It translates to CASSLVREEKLFF.

The rearrangement uses TRBV4-2 and TRBJ1-2; 12 bases fit TRBD1. The CDR3 extends over 15 amino acids. Germline CDR1 LGHNA, CDR2 YNFKEQ. The J segment lost 9 bases and the V segment lost 5 bases, leaving 10 bases of the junction unmatched. CDR3 amino acids: CASSSGTGGVVRYTF. The CDR3 DNA is TGTGCCAGCAGCTCTGGGACAGGGGGCGTTGTACGCTACACCTTC.

The chain employs TRBV7-2 and TRBJ2-7, with 10 bases aligning to TRBD1. Germline V gives CDR1 SGHTA, CDR2 FQGNSA. The CDR3 has 15 amino acids. The V gene end was trimmed by 5 bases and the J gene end by 1 base; junction bases not matched to a gene: 5. The CDR3 protein is CASSISGQGSYEQYF. CDR3 nucleotide sequence: TGTGCCAGCAGCATCTCGGGACAGGGGTCCTACGAGCAGTACTTC.

This clone has just one count. The chain recombines TRBV27 with TRBJ2-5; D assignment may be TRBD1 or TRBD2 (7 bases each). Deletions cut 6 bases from V and 2 bases from J, with 16 bases between. The germline V gene encodes CDR1 MNHEY and CDR2 SMNVEV (reference sequence). The length of the CDR3 is 15 residues. CDR3 sequence reads: CASRLQGRAQETQYF. CDR3 coding DNA: TGTGCCAGCAGATTACAGGGGAGGGCGCAAGAGACCCAGTACTTC.

This rearrangement joins TRBV2 to TRBJ1-2; D call uncertain. The CDR3 is 16 residues long. Trimming cost V 0 bases and J 6 bases, with 17 bases left between them. The V gene's germline CDR1 is SNHLY and CDR2 FYNNEI. The CDR3 DNA is TGTGCCAGCAGTGAAGCGCTAATCAGAAGATGGGATGGCTACACCTTC. Residues: CASSEALIRRWDGYTF.

The rearrangement links TRBV27 to TRBJ2-7; D gene uncertain. Trimming took 5 bases from V and 1 from J, leaving 3 bases between them. This CDR3 region has 11 residues. The V gene's germline CDR1 is MNHEY and CDR2 SMNVEV (reference sequence). The CDR3, as DNA: TGTGCCAGCAGTGGGTCCTACGAGCAGTACGTC. Translated, it gives CASSGSYEQYV.

This clone was recorded only once. V and J are TRBV19 and TRBJ1-1; 10 positions agree with TRBD1. The CDR3 has 14 residues. The V gene's germline CDR1 is LNHDA and CDR2 SQIVND (reference sequence). V was pared by 5 bases and J by 4 bases, with 4 bases of the junction left unmatched. Here the CDR3 DNA reads TGTGCCAGTAGTCCCAGGACAGGGGGCACTGAAGCTTTCTTT. Protein product: CASSPRTGGTEAFF.

The gene calls are TRBV27 and TRBJ2-7; TRBD1 agrees at 9 bases. After removal of 6 bases from V and 5 bases from J, the junction contained 8 bases not matched to a gene. The germline V gene has CDR1 MNHEY and CDR2 SMNVEV (reference sequence). The CDR3 covers 14 residues. The CDR3 sequence: CASRLGQGVNEQYF. Written as DNA, the CDR3 is TGTGCCAGCAGGCTGGGACAGGGAGTCAACGAGCAGTACTTC.

The chain uses TRBV12-5 and TRBJ1-3; D call uncertain. Trimming pared 7 bases from V and 2 bases from J, leaving 9 bases between. CDR3 length: 13 residues. The germline V gene has CDR1 LGHNT and CDR2 FRNRAP. The CDR3 sequence is CASVGSPGNTIYF. Here the CDR3 DNA reads TGTGCTAGTGTGGGGTCCCCTGGAAACACCATATATTTT.

The V and J genes are TRBV15 and TRBJ2-3; 9 bases fit TRBD2. CDR1 is LNHNV, CDR2 YYDKDF, per germline (reference sequence). This CDR3 spans 17 amino acids. Trimming removed 0 bases from V and 4 bases from J; junction bases left unmatched: 8. CDR3 in amino acids: CATSRDFSGSGADTQYF. The CDR3, as DNA: TGTGCCACCAGCAGAGATTTTAGCGGGAGCGGGGCAGATACGCAGTATTTT.